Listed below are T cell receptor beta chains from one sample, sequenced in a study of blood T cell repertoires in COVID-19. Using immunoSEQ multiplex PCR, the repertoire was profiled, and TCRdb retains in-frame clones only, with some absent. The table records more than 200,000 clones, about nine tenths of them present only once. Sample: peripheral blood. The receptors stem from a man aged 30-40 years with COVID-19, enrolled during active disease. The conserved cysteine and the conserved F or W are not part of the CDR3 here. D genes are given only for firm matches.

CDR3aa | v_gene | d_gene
ATSRGGRRARGEKLF | TRBV15 | -
ASSVGQGITYEQY | TRBV18 | TRBD1
AWRPPDKRDYGYT | TRBV30 | -
ASSQLTGLGEKLF | TRBV4-3 | TRBD1
ASSLPSGAHQPQH | TRBV28 | -
ASSRRGGSESYNEQF | TRBV19 | -
ASSTSGRSSSYNSPLH | TRBV19 | -
ASNTRTGGSQGSYEQY | TRBV28 | -
ASGRDSWNQPQH | TRBV27 | -
ATSRERERIYEQY | TRBV15 | -
ASSSAGAAKNIQY | TRBV5-8 | -
ASSDGDMLWNTIY | TRBV3-1/TRBV3-2 | -
ASSVIPQGGTEAF | TRBV9 | -
ASSLVRPSSYEQY | TRBV28 | -
ASSPGQGAYGYT | TRBV4-3 | TRBD1
SVDVGDLLYAEAF | TRBV29-1 | -
ASSPGQGSSYEQY | TRBV18 | TRBD1
ASSLVSWTNTGNTIY | TRBV5-6 | -
ASMTLNRATEAF | TRBV6-5 | -
ASSSHLNRLTGQGLGGNTIY | TRBV7-8 | TRBD1
ASSYIPGAGSNEQF | TRBV18 | -
ASSLAYGQANTGELF | TRBV11-3 | TRBD1
ASSLNRGQGTEAF | TRBV5-4 | TRBD1
ASSTLDRMNTEAF | TRBV5-5 | -
ASSQEGAGESF | TRBV4-2 | -
ASIAMGRGRGNTEAF | TRBV2 | TRBD1
ASSPSGRNTDTQY | TRBV13 | -
ASSQGLRRLSLNTEAF | TRBV4-1 | -
ASSLYRVSNQPQH | TRBV28 | -